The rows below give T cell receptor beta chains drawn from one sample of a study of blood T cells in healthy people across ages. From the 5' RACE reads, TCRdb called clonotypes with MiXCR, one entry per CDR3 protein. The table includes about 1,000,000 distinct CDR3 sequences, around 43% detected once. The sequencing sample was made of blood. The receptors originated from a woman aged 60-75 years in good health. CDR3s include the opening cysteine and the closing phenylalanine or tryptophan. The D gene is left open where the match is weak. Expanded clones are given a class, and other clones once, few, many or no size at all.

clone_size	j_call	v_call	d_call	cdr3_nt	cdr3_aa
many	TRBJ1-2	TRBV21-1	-	TGTGCCAGCAGCGCCCGACAGGGATTGAATCTCGGCTACACCTTC	CASSARQGLNLGYTF
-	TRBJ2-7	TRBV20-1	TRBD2	TGCAGTGCTAGAATCGGGACTAACTCCGGTGAGCAGTACTTC	CSARIGTNSGEQYF
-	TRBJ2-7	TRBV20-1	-	TGCAGTGCTAGCGGGCTAGCCGGGAACTACGAGCAGTACTTC	CSASGLAGNYEQYF
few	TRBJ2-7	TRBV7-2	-	TGTGCCAGCAGCTTAGATCTTTGGTCCTACGAGCAGTACTTC	CASSLDLWSYEQYF
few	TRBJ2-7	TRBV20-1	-	TGCAGTGCTAGAGATGGGCAGGGGAACTACGAGCAGTACTTC	CSARDGQGNYEQYF
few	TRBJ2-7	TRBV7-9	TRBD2	TGTGCCAGCAGCTCAAGCGTAGGGACTAGCGGGACTCGATTCTACGAGCAGTACTTC	CASSSSVGTSGTRFYEQYF
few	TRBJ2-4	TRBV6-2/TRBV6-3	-	TGTGCCAGCGGTTCGGGGGCGCTAGCCAAAAACATTCAGTACTTC	CASGSGALAKNIQYF
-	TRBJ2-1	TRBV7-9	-	TGTGCCAGCAGCTTCATGGGAGGAGCCTCCTACAATGAGCAGTTCTTC	CASSFMGGASYNEQFF
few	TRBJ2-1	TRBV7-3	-	TGTGCCAGCAGCTTAACGGTCTTGAGTGAGCAGTTCTTC	CASSLTVLSEQFF
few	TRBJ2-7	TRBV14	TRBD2	TGTGCCAGCAGCGTCCTAGCGGGAGCTTTCTACGAGCAGTACTTC	CASSVLAGAFYEQYF
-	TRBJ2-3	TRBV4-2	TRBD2	TGTGCCAGCAGTGTACCCGGACTAGCGGGAGATACGCAGTATTTT	CASSVPGLAGDTQYF
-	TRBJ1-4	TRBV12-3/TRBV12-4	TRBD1	TGTGCCAGCAGCCTGGGACAGGGGGTTGAAAAACTGTTTTTT	CASSLGQGVEKLFF
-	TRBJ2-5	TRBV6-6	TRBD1	TGTGCCGGCAGGATTGGACAGGGGCCCGCCGAGACCCAGTACTTC	CAGRIGQGPAETQYF
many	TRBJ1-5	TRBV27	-	TGTGCCAGCAGCCCTATAGGCCTTAATCAGCCCCAGCATTTT	CASSPIGLNQPQHF
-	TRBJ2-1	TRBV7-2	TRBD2	TGTGCCAGCAGCTCTAGCCCGGGGGGGCGGGAGAGAGATGAGCAGTTCTTC	CASSSSPGGRERDEQFF
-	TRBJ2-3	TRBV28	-	TGTGCCAGCAGTTCGGGGCGGTTTAGCACAGATACGCAGTATTTT	CASSSGRFSTDTQYF
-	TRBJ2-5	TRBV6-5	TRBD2	TGTGCCAGCAGTTACCGGACTAGCGGGAAAGAGACCCAGTACTTC	CASSYRTSGKETQYF
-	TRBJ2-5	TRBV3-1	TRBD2	TGTGCCAGCAGCCAAGTGATCGGGAGGGCCTATGAGACCCAGTACTTC	CASSQVIGRAYETQYF
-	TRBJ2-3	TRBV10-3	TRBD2	TGTGCCATCAGTGAGAGGGTAGCGGGTGTCACTAGCACAGATACGCAGTATTTT	CAISERVAGVTSTDTQYF
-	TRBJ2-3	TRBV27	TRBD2	TGTGCCAGCAGTTTTACTAGCGGCAACACAGATACGCAGTATTTT	CASSFTSGNTDTQYF
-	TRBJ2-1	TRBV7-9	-	TGTGCCAGCAGCTGGACAGCTTCCTACAATGAGCAGTTCTTC	CASSWTASYNEQFF
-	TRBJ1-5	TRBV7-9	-	TGTGCCAGCAGCCCAGCCGGGGGCAATCAGCCCCAGCATTTT	CASSPAGGNQPQHF